This T cell receptor beta chain emerged from a study of blood T cell repertoires in COVID-19. Using immunoSEQ multiplex PCR, the repertoire was profiled, and TCRdb retains in-frame clones only, with some absent. In the table there are about 380,000 clones, approximately 84% of which are singletons. CDR3 length equals 13 residues. The V end lost 4 bases, the J end lost 0 bases, and 6 bases lay between the germline ends. CDR1 and CDR2 (germline): SGHDN, FVKESK. Material: PBMCs or T cells enriched from blood (not recorded which). The TCR comes from a woman between 25 and 40 years old who had recovered from COVID-19. V is TRBV14 and J is TRBJ1-1; no firm D call. The CDR3 DNA sequence: TGTGCCAGCAGCCCACACCTGAACACTGAAGCTTTCTTT. Its protein product is CASSPHLNTEAFF. Variable domain in full (rest from reference TRBV14 and TRBJ1-1): EAGVTQFPSHSVIEKGQTVTLRCDPISGHDNLYWYRRVMGKEIKFLLHFVKESKQDESGMPNNRFLAERTGGTYSTLKVQPAELEDSGVYFCASSPHLNTEAFFGQGTRLTVV.